This T cell receptor (beta chain) originates from a study of blood T cells in healthy people across ages. Study-wide results and caveats: With donor CMV status unknown, expanded clonotype changes were possibly confounded.

Of note for this clonotype: Its antigen is unknown. With a much larger clone just one base away, this may be a read error.

A second PCR of about 6 to 11 cycles used a sample-barcoded 5' primer and a J-beta primer mix. One entry per CDR3 protein, called by TCRdb with MiXCR from the 5' RACE reads. The top ten hold over 9% of the sample, which has 1.6 million or so distinct CDR3 sequences, roughly 30% seen once. V dropped 3 bases and J dropped 6; count of bases not matched to a gene: 5. CDR1 and CDR2 (germline): SGHTA, FQGNSA. The CDR3 contains 15 residues. The source of this sequence is a woman between 25 and 40 years old in good health. Sequenced: blood. The chain couples TRBV7-2 to TRBJ2-1; the match to TRBD2 covers 10 bases. CDR3 sequence reads: CASSFSGGPCNEQFF. The CDR3 DNA reads TGTGCCAGCAGCTTTAGCGGGGGGCCTTGCAATGAGCAGTTCTTC. The complete variable domain, with remaining parts taken from reference TRBV7-2 and TRBJ2-1, reads GAGVSQSPSNKVTEKGKDVELRCDPISGHTALYWYRQSLGQGLEFLIYFQGNSAPDKSGLPSDRFSAERTGGSVSTLTIQRTQQEDSAVYLCASSFSGGPCNEQFFGPGTRLTVL.